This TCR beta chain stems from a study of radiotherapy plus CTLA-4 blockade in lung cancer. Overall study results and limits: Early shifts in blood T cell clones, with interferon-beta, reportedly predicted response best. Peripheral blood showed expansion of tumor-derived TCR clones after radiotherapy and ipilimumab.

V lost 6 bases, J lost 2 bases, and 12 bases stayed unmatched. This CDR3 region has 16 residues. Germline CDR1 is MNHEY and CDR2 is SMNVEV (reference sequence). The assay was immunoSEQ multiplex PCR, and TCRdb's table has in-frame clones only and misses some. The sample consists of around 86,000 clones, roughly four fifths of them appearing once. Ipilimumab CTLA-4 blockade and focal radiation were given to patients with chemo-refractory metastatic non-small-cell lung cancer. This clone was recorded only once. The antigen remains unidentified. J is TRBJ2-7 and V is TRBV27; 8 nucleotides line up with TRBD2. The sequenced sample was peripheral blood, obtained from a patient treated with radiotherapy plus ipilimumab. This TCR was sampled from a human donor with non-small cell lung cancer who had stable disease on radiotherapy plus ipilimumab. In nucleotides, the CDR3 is TGTGCCAGCAGCCGGGGGGGTGCAGGGTCCCCCTACGAGCAGTACTTC. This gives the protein CASSRGGAGSPYEQYF.